This T cell receptor (beta chain) was documented in a study of T cell repertoires in cytomegalovirus infection. As for the study in general: Matching HLA type, along with CMV infection, was indicated by public TCR beta signatures.

TCRdb ran MiXCR on the reads and lists one entry per CDR3 protein. The data contain roughly 280,000 distinct CDR3 sequences, roughly 15% of them singletons. Deletions cut 0 bases from V and 4 bases from J, with 13 bases between. The CDR3 runs to 15 residues. Germline loops: CDR1 SGDLS, CDR2 YYNGEE. The sample comprised PBMCs. This chain links TRBV9 with TRBJ1-2; no clear D gene. The sequence derives from a human donor in good health (CMV status not recorded). Some clones in this sample may be carry-over from other donors' samples. The CDR3 reads CASSVAKRYIYGYTF. The CDR3 bases are TGTGCCAGCAGCGTAGCTAAGAGATACATCTATGGCTACACCTTC. The full variable domain, its missing parts supplied by reference TRBV9 and TRBJ1-2, is DSGVTQTPKHLITATGQRVTLRCSPRSGDLSVYWYQQSLDQGLQFLIQYYNGEERAKGNILERFSAQQFPDLHSELNLSSLELGDSALYFCASSVAKRYIYGYTFGSGTRLTVV.